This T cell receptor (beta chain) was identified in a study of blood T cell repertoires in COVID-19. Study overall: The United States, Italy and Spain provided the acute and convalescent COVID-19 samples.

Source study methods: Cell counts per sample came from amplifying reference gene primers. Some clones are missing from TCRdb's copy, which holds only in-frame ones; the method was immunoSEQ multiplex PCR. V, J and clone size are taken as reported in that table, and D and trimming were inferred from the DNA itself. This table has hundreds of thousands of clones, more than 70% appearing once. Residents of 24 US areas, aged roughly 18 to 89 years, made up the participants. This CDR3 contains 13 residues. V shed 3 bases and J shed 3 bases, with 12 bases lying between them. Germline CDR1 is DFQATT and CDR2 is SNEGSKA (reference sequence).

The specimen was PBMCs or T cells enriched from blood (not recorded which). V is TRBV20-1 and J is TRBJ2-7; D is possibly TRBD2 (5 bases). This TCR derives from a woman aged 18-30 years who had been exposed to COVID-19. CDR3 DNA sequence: TGCAGTGCTAGTGGAGGCGGTAGCTACGAGCAGTACTTC. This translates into CSASGGGSYEQYF.